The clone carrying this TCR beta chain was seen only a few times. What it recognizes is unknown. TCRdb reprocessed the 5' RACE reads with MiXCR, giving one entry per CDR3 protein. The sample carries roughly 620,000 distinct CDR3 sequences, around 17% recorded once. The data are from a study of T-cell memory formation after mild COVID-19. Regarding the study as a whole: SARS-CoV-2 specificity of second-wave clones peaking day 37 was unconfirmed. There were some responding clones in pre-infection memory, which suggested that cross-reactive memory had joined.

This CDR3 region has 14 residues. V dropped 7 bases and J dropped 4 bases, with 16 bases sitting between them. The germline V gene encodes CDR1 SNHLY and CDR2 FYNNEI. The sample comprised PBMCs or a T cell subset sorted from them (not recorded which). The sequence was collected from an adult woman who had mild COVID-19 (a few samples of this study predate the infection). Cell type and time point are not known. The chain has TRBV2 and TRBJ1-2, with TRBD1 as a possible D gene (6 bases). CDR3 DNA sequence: TGTGCCAGCAAGGAGAGGGACACCTCCTATGGCTACACCTTC. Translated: CASKERDTSYGYTF.